This TCR beta chain was identified during a study of blood T cell repertoires in COVID-19. Study context: Sites across the United States, Italy and Spain contributed samples from acute and convalescent COVID-19.

Assay used: immunoSEQ multiplex PCR; TCRdb lists only in-frame clones, some missing. The sample gives more than 100,000 clones, less than 90% of which show up once; around 4.2% is in the top ten. Germline V lookup: CDR1 KGHSH, CDR2 LQKENI. V shed 2 bases and J shed 1 base, with 8 bases lying between them. The CDR3 length is 15 residues. The V and J genes are TRBV18 and TRBJ2-2; a possible D gene is TRBD2 (5 bases). This TCR came from a woman in her 30s who had recovered from COVID-19. Specimen: PBMCs or T cells enriched from blood (not recorded which). CDR3 in amino acids: CASSPLALNTGELFF. The CDR3 DNA sequence: TGTGCCAGCTCACCATTAGCGTTGAACACCGGGGAGCTGTTTTTT.